This is a list of T cell receptor beta chains from one sample in a study of T-cell reconstitution after alpha-beta-depleted transplantation in children. Each CDR3 protein is one row after TCRdb ran MiXCR on the PCR reads. The sample contains about 540,000 distinct CDR3 sequences, approximately 16% of which appear only once. The source was PBMCs from the stem cell graft donor, collected from the stem cell graft. These receptor sequences come from a human donor who donated a stem cell graft to a child with acute lymphoblastic leukemia. The CDR3 runs from the conserved cysteine through the conserved F or W. The D gene is left open where the match is weak. Some rows have no size entry. The others give once, few or many, or a class for an expanded clone.

J gene | V gene | CDR3 length | D gene | clone size | CDR3 DNA | CDR3 protein
TRBJ1-4 | TRBV18 | 14 | TRBD1 | many | TGTGCCAGCAGCCCGGGACAGGGTAATGAAAAACTGTTTTTT | CASSPGQGNEKLFF
TRBJ2-1 | TRBV29-1 | 14 | . | . | TGCAGCGTAATACGGGTATCTCGGGACCATGAGCAGTTCTTC | CSVIRVSRDHEQFF
TRBJ2-2 | TRBV11-3 | 13 | . | . | TGTGCCAGCAGCTGGGATGGCCCCGGGGAGCTGTTTTTT | CASSWDGPGELFF
TRBJ2-7 | TRBV12-3/TRBV12-4 | 14 | . | . | TGTGCCAGCAGTTTCGTGGCCTTCCCCTACGAGCAGTACTTC | CASSFVAFPYEQYF
TRBJ2-5 | TRBV5-1 | 15 | TRBD2 | . | TGCGCCAGCAGCTTGGTAGCGGGGGCAGAAGAGACCCAGTACTTC | CASSLVAGAEETQYF
TRBJ2-1 | TRBV7-9 | 13 | . | . | TGTGCCAGCAGCTTTGGGGGTATCAATGAGCAGTTCTTC | CASSFGGINEQFF
TRBJ2-3 | TRBV10-3 | 16 | . | few | TGTGCCATCAGTGATCCCGTGGACTCAGGCACAGATACGCAGTATTTT | CAISDPVDSGTDTQYF
TRBJ1-1 | TRBV10-3 | 13 | TRBD1 | . | TGTGCCATCAGCGGACAGGCGAACACTGAAGCTTTCTTT | CAISGQANTEAFF
TRBJ2-7 | TRBV3-1 | 10 | . | . | TGTGCCACGGGGACCTACGAGCAGTACTTC | CATGTYEQYF
TRBJ1-4 | TRBV11-2 | 19 | TRBD1 | . | TGTGCCAGCAGCCCTATACGACCGGGACAGGGGATAGGAGATGAAAAACTGTTTTTT | CASSPIRPGQGIGDEKLFF
TRBJ2-4 | TRBV6-2/TRBV6-3 | 18 | . | . | TGTGCCAGCAGTTACGCCCCTCCTGCAGGGTGGGCCAAAAACATTCAGTACTTC | CASSYAPPAGWAKNIQYF
TRBJ2-3 | TRBV7-6 | 18 | TRBD2 | . | TGTGCCAGCAGCTCAGACCACCTAGCGGGAGGGCGGGCAGATACGCAGTATTTT | CASSSDHLAGGRADTQYF
TRBJ2-1 | TRBV27 | 14 | . | few | TGTGCCAGCAGTAAGGAACCTAGCAGCGCTGAGCAGTTCTTC | CASSKEPSSAEQFF
TRBJ1-1 | TRBV6-2/TRBV6-3 | 11 | . | . | TGTGCCAGCAGTTACTGGGAGGAAGCTTTCTTT | CASSYWEEAFF
TRBJ2-1 | TRBV4-2 | 12 | . | many | TGTGCCAGCAGCCTACAAGACAATGAGCAGTTCTTC | CASSLQDNEQFF
TRBJ1-2 | TRBV12-3/TRBV12-4 | 19 | TRBD1 | few | TGTGCCAGCAGTTCAAAGCCAGGGACAGGACACACGATCCGGTATGGCTACACCTTC | CASSSKPGTGHTIRYGYTF
TRBJ2-6 | TRBV12-3/TRBV12-4 | 16 | . | . | TGTGCCAGCAGTTTACTTACAGCCTCTGGGGCCAACGTCCTGACTTTC | CASSLLTASGANVLTF
TRBJ2-7 | TRBV5-6 | 18 | TRBD2 | . | TGTGCCAGCAGCTTTTTTCTCGGTCTGCTAGCGGAAACCTACGAGCAGTACTTC | CASSFFLGLLAETYEQYF
TRBJ2-3 | TRBV29-1 | 12 | . | . | TGCAGCGTTGAACCGGTTTGGAATACGCAGTATTTT | CSVEPVWNTQYF
TRBJ2-7 | TRBV7-6 | 14 | . | . | TGTGCCAGCAGCGCCAGGGATGGGTCCTCCGAGCAGTACTTC | CASSARDGSSEQYF
TRBJ2-7 | TRBV9 | 14 | TRBD2 | . | TGTGCCAGCAGCGTCGGGACTAGCCCCCGGGAGCAGTACTTC | CASSVGTSPREQYF
TRBJ2-2 | TRBV2 | 15 | . | few | TGTGCCAGCAGTGCCGCGGCAAGGGGCACCGGGGAGCTGTTTTTT | CASSAAARGTGELFF
TRBJ2-3 | TRBV6-1 | 18 | TRBD2 | once | TGTGCCAGCAACCCAAAGGGACTAGCGGGAGGCCGGGGGTATACGCAGTATTTT | CASNPKGLAGGRGYTQYF
TRBJ1-2 | TRBV5-1 | 16 | . | . | TGCGCCAGCAGCCTTGGGATGCGTCAGGTTCCCTATGGCTACACCTTC | CASSLGMRQVPYGYTF
TRBJ2-3 | TRBV4-1 | 21 | TRBD2 | . | TGCGCCAGCAGCCAGGAATATCAACCTGGACTAGCGGGAGGGAACACAGATACGCAGTATTTT | CASSQEYQPGLAGGNTDTQYF
TRBJ1-2 | TRBV28 | 13 | . | few | TGTGCCAGCACTCGGGGACCTAACTATGGCTACACCTTC | CASTRGPNYGYTF
TRBJ1-1 | TRBV12-3/TRBV12-4 | 11 | . | few | TGTGCCAGCAGTCGCGAGACTGAAGCTTTCTTT | CASSRETEAFF
TRBJ2-7 | TRBV15 | 15 | . | . | TGTGCCACCAGCAGTCGGGGTATCGATCCCTACGAGCAGTACTTC | CATSSRGIDPYEQYF
TRBJ1-4 | TRBV5-1 | 18 | . | . | TGCGCCAGCAGCTTGGCCCTAAATCGCGGGGAGTACTCTGAAAAACTGTTTTTT | CASSLALNRGEYSEKLFF
TRBJ2-7 | TRBV7-9 | 12 | . | . | TGTGCCAGCAGCTTCAACGTCGACGAGCAGTACTTC | CASSFNVDEQYF
TRBJ2-3 | TRBV19 | 15 | . | few | TGTGCCAGTTCCGTATACCCGGGTCTCACAGATACGCAGTATTTT | CASSVYPGLTDTQYF
TRBJ2-2 | TRBV29-1 | 15 | TRBD1 | . | TGCAGCGTTGAAAGGGACAGGGGGTCCACCGGGGAGCTGTTTTTT | CSVERDRGSTGELFF
TRBJ2-7 | TRBV5-1 | 16 | TRBD2 | few | TGCGCCAGCAGCTTCCGCGGACTAGCGGCCGCCTACGAGCAGTACTTC | CASSFRGLAAAYEQYF
TRBJ1-2 | TRBV30 | 14 | . | once | TGTGCCTGGAGTAGCTACAGGGATCCCTATGGCTACACCTTC | CAWSSYRDPYGYTF
TRBJ2-1 | TRBV27 | 15 | . | many | TGTGCCAGCAGTTTGGGAGGGACAGGCTACAATGAGCAGTTCTTC | CASSLGGTGYNEQFF
TRBJ2-1 | TRBV29-1 | 14 | TRBD2 | few | TGCAGCGTTGAAGGGACTAGCGGGAGCGATGAGCAGTTCTTC | CSVEGTSGSDEQFF
TRBJ2-5 | TRBV7-3 | 15 | . | . | TGTGCCAGCAGCGATATCTACGCAGGGATAGAGACCCAGTACTTC | CASSDIYAGIETQYF
TRBJ1-3 | TRBV27 | 13 | . | few | TGTGCCAGCAGTTTATCGACTGGAAACACCATATATTTT | CASSLSTGNTIYF
TRBJ2-3 | TRBV7-3 | 15 | . | many | TGTGCCAGCAGCCCCGGGACCCCCAGCACAGATACGCAGTATTTT | CASSPGTPSTDTQYF
TRBJ1-4 | TRBV12-3/TRBV12-4 | 14 | . | few | TGTGCCTCCCTTCGGGGGGGGATGTGGGAAAAACTGTTTTTT | CASLRGGMWEKLFF
TRBJ2-5 | TRBV18 | 14 | . | . | TGTGCCAGCTCACCGGGACTCCGCCAAGAGACCCAGTACTTC | CASSPGLRQETQYF
TRBJ2-4 | TRBV5-6 | 16 | TRBD2 | . | TGTGCCAGCGGGAGGGACGGGAAGATAGCCAAAAACATTCAGTACTTC | CASGRDGKIAKNIQYF
TRBJ2-7 | TRBV6-2/TRBV6-3 | 12 | . | . | TGTGCCAGCGGCAGGGCAACCCACGAGCAGTACTTC | CASGRATHEQYF
TRBJ2-7 | TRBV12-3/TRBV12-4 | 12 | . | few | TGTGCCAGCAGCCCCGATCCCGACGAGCAGTACTTC | CASSPDPDEQYF
TRBJ2-3 | TRBV11-2 | 15 | . | few | TGTGCCAGCAGCTTAGTTCCCCTACGCACAGATACGCAGTATTTT | CASSLVPLRTDTQYF